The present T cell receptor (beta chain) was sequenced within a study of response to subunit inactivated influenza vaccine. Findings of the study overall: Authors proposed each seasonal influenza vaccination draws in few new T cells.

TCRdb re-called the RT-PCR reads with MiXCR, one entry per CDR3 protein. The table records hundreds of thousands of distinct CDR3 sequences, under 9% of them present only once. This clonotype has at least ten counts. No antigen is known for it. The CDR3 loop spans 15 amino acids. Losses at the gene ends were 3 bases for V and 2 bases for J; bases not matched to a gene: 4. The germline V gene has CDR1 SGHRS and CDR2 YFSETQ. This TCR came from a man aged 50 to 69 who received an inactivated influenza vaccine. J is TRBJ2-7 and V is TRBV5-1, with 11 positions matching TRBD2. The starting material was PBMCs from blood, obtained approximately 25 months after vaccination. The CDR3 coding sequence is TGCGCCAGCAGCTCCGTAGCGGGGGGGCCCTACGAGCAGTACTTC. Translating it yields CASSSVAGGPYEQYF.